This is a list of T cell receptor beta chains from one sample in a study of cytomegalovirus exposure and HLA in healthy donors. The assay was immunoSEQ multiplex PCR, and TCRdb's table has in-frame clones only and misses some. The table lists approximately 90,000 clones, around 77% of them singletons. Sequenced material: PBMCs. The receptor set was obtained from a man between 25 and 39 years old in good health and CMV-seronegative. Each CDR3 is given with its conserved first and last residue. The D gene is left open where the match is weak. The size field is filled for only some rows; it gives once, few, many or a size class.

TRBV5-6,TRBJ2-3,-,TRBD1,CASSLALTGARTDTQYF,TGTGCCAGCAGCTTGGCCCTAACAGGGGCTCGCACAGATACGCAGTATTTT
TRBV28,TRBJ2-3,once,TRBD1,CASSQDRGEPTDTQYF,TGTGCCAGCAGTCAGGACAGGGGCGAACCGACAGATACGCAGTATTTT
TRBV28,TRBJ1-5,-,-,CASSSARGGGNQPQHF,TGTGCCAGCAGTTCCGCAAGGGGCGGGGGCAATCAGCCCCAGCATTTT
TRBV19,TRBJ2-1,-,TRBD2,CASSMGLAGFSYNEQFF,TGTGCCAGTAGTATGGGGCTAGCGGGATTCTCCTACAATGAGCAGTTCTTC
TRBV10-3,TRBJ1-2,-,-,CAISVTQTNYGYTF,TGTGCCATCAGTGTGACACAGACTAACTATGGCTACACCTTC
TRBV7-9,TRBJ2-1,-,TRBD2,CASSLEGTSGGREQFF,TGTGCCAGCAGCTTAGAGGGGACTAGCGGGGGTCGTGAGCAGTTCTTC
TRBV6-6,TRBJ2-5,-,TRBD1,CASSPIGQVETQYF,TGTGCCAGCAGTCCGATAGGACAGGTGGAGACCCAGTACTTC
TRBV6-1,TRBJ2-7,once,TRBD1,CASRGQLSYEQYF,TGTGCCAGCAGGGGACAGCTCTCTTACGAGCAGTACTTC
TRBV7-6,TRBJ2-7,-,-,CASSLATEIHEQYF,TGTGCCAGCAGCTTAGCCACTGAGATCCACGAGCAGTACTTC
TRBV11-2,TRBJ2-5,-,-,CASSLGAAGGETQYF,TGTGCCAGCAGCTTAGGGGCGGCAGGGGGGGAGACCCAGTACTTC
TRBV4-1,TRBJ2-7,-,-,CASSQDLGARGGYEQYF,TGCGCCAGCAGCCAAGATCTGGGGGCGAGGGGGGGCTACGAGCAGTACTTC
TRBV4-1,TRBJ2-7,-,-,CASSQDQKQYF,TGCGCCAGCAGCCAAGATCAGAAACAGTACTTC
TRBV11-2,TRBJ1-6,-,-,CASSLADEAPLHF,TGTGCCAGCAGCTTAGCCGACGAGGCACCCCTCCACTTT
TRBV2,TRBJ1-2,-,TRBD1,CASSIDRDYGYTF,TGTGCCAGCAGTATTGACAGGGACTATGGCTACACCTTC
TRBV18,TRBJ1-3,once,-,CASSPPGGLRLGNTIYF,TGTGCCAGCTCACCCCCGGGAGGCTTGAGGCTTGGAAACACCATATATTTT
TRBV11-1,TRBJ1-1,-,-,CASSLYPQGPLGTEAFF,TGTGCCAGCAGCTTATACCCCCAGGGCCCCTTAGGCACTGAAGCTTTCTTT
TRBV9,TRBJ1-2,few,-,CASSLSQGSFGGYTF,TGTGCCAGCAGCTTATCACAGGGTTCTTTTGGTGGCTACACCTTC
TRBV29-1,TRBJ2-1,once,TRBD2,CSVVDSGRENKQFF,TGCAGCGTTGTGGATAGCGGGAGGGAGAATAAGCAGTTCTTC